Below, 10 T cell receptor beta chains from the same sample are listed, as sequenced in a study of vaccination and CD4 T cells after COVID-19. Sequence data for DNA of cultured CD4+ T cells were generated by the Oncomine TCR Beta short-read assay. TCRdb re-derived calls from the PCR reads in MiXCR, one entry per CDR3 protein. Of under 9,500 distinct CDR3 sequences listed, under 80% are singletons. The antigens of these receptors remain unknown. Treatment defined: approximately 9-day PBMC culture with coronavirus spike peptide pools or control peptides (ViraFEST assay). The sequencing input was CD4+ T cells from blood, cultured in vitro. The receptors derive from a human donor who had recovered from COVID-19.

The chain couples TRBV7-2 to TRBJ2-1, with D maybe TRBD2 (6 bases). CDR3 length equals 16 residues. CDR1 and CDR2 from the germline V gene are SGHTA and FQGNSA. Trimming cost V 4 bases and J 6 bases, with 19 bases left between them. The DNA for the CDR3 is TGTGCCAGCAGCTCCACGTCTAGCGTCACCCCCAATGAGCAGTTCTTC. Protein sequence: CASSSTSSVTPNEQFF.

This chain uses TRBV7-8 with TRBJ1-1; tentatively, D is TRBD1 (6 bases). Germline V CDR1 and CDR2: SGHVS, FQNEAQ. Trimming removed 5 bases from V and 4 bases from J, with 17 bases in between. CDR3 size: 15 residues. The CDR3 nucleotides are TGTGCCAGCAGCGGGGGGGGTTACAGGGCCACTGAAGCTTTCTTT. This codes for CASSGGGYRATEAFF.

The genes are TRBV20-1 and TRBJ1-5; D gene uncertain. Trimming removed 5 bases at V and 0 bases at J, with 14 bases between. Germline lookup yields CDR1 DFQATT and CDR2 SNEGSKA (reference sequence). This CDR3 contains 15 residues. The DNA of the CDR3 is TGCAGTGCTCCACCCCCTGGGTATAGCAATCAGCCCCAGCATTTT. It translates to CSAPPPGYSNQPQHF.

This rearrangement joins TRBV15 to TRBJ2-5; a weak D match, TRBD2 (5 bases). Germline-derived CDR1 and CDR2 are LNHNV and YYDKDF (reference sequence). CDR3 length: 16 residues. V lost 0 bases, J lost 4 bases, and 15 bases lay in between. DNA for the CDR3: TGTGCCACCAGCAGAGATAGGGCAGAGGGCAGAGAGACCCAGTACTTC. It yields the protein CATSRDRAEGRETQYF.

The chain combines TRBV27 with TRBJ1-6, with 10 bases matching TRBD1. This CDR3 has 15 residues. CDR1 and CDR2 (germline): MNHEY, SMNVEV (reference sequence). Germline trimming cut 5 bases from V and 9 bases from J; bases unmatched to any gene: 7. The CDR3 loop is CASSPRTGGVSPLHF. The CDR3 coding sequence is TGTGCCAGCAGTCCTCGGACAGGGGGAGTTTCACCCCTCCACTTT.

The V and J genes are TRBV19 and TRBJ1-2; D might be TRBD1 (5 bases). CDR3 size: 16 residues. The V gene's germline CDR1 is LNHDA and CDR2 SQIVND (reference sequence). Trimming removed 6 bases from V and 8 bases from J, with 25 bases in between. The CDR3 DNA reads TGTGCCAGTAGACCCCCTCTCTCTAGGGGCCAAAGCGGCTACACCTTC. This sequence encodes CASRPPLSRGQSGYTF.

The chain uses TRBV12-3 or TRBV12-4 and TRBJ2-3, with 9 nucleotides matching TRBD2. V trimming: 7 bases; J trimming: 2 bases; junction bases outside the gene matches: 10. This CDR3 is built from 16 residues. Here the CDR3 reads CASMHFSGGLTDTQYF. The CDR3 DNA reads TGTGCCAGCATGCACTTTAGCGGGGGCCTCACAGATACGCAGTATTTT.

The V and J genes are TRBV6-1 and TRBJ2-5, with D perhaps being TRBD1 or TRBD2 (6 bases each). The V end was cut by 6 bases, the J end by 4 bases, with 15 bases between. Germline lookup yields CDR1 MNHNS and CDR2 SASEGT. The CDR3 is made up of 14 amino acids. CDR3 sequence: CASREGGQSETQYF. CDR3 DNA sequence: TGTGCCAGCAGAGAGGGGGGACAATCAGAGACCCAGTACTTC.

The chain uses TRBV28 and TRBJ1-6; D is uncertain. V lost 5 bases and J 6 bases, leaving 14 bases between the germline ends. The CDR3 contains 15 residues. The germline V gene encodes CDR1 MDHEN and CDR2 SYDVKM. The CDR3 spells CASSPPGQINSPLHF. In nucleotides, the CDR3 is TGTGCCAGCAGTCCGCCCGGGCAGATTAATTCACCCCTCCACTTT.

The V gene is TRBV6-1, the J gene TRBJ2-4; D unresolved. V was pared by 3 bases and J by 10 bases, with 13 bases between. Germline CDR1 is MNHNS and CDR2 is SASEGT. This CDR3 is 13 amino acids long. CDR3 sequence reads: CASSDRVEEIQYF. CDR3 DNA: TGTGCCAGCAGTGATAGGGTCGAGGAGATTCAGTACTTC.